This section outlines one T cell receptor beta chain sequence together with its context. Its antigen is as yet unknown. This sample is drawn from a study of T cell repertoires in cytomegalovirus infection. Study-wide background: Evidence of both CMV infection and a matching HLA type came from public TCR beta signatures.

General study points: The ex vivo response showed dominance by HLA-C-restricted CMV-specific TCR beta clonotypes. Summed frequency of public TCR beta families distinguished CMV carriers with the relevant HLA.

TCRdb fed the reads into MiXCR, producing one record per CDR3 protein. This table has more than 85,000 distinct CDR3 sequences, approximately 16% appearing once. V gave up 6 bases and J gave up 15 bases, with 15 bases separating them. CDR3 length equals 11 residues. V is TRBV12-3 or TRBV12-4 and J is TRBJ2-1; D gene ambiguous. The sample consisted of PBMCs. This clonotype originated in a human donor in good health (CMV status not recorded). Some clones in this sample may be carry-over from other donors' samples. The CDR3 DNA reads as TGTGCCAGCAGAAATTTCGGCGGTCCGTTCTTC. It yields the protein CASRNFGGPFF.